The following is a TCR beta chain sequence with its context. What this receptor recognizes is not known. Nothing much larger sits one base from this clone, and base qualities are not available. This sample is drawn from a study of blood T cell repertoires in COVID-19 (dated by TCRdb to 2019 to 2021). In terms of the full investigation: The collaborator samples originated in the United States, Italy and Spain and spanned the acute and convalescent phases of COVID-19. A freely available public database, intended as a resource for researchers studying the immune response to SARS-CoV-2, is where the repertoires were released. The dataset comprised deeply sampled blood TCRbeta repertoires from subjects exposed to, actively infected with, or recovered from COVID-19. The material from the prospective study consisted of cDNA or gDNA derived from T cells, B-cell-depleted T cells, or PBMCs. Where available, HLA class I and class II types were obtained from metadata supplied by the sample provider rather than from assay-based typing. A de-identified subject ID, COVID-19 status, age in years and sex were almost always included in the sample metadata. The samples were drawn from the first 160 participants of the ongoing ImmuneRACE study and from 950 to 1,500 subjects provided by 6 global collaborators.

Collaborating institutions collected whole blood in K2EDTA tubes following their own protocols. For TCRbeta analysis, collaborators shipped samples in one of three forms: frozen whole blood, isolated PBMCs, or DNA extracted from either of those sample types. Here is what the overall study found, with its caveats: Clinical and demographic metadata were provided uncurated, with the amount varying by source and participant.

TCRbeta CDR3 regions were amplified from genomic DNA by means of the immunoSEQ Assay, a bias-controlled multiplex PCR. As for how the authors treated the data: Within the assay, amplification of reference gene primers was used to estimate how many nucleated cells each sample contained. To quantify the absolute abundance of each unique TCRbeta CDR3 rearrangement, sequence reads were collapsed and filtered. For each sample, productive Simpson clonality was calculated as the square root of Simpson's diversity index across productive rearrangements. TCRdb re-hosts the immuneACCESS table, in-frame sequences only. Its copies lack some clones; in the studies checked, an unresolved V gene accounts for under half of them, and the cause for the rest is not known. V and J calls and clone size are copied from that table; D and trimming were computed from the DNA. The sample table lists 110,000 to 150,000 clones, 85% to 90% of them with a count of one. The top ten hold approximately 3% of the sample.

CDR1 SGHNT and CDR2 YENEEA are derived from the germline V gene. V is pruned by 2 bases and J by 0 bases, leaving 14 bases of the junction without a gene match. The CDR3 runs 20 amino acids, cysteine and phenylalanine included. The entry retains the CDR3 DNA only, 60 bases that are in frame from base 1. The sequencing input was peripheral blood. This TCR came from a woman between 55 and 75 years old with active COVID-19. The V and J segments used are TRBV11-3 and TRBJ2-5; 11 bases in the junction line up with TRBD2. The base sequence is TGTGCCAGCAGCTTAATGCCTAGCGGGAGGACCAATATAAACCAAGAGACCCAGTACTTC. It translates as CASSLMPSGRTNINQETQYF.